Listed below are T cell receptor beta chains from one sample, sequenced in a study of OX40 agonist ivuxolimab in advanced cancers. The data were produced by immunoSEQ multiplex PCR, yet TCRdb's version contains in-frame clones alone and is incomplete. The sample lists tens of thousands of clones; about 78% were seen once. Material: CD4+ or CD8+ T cells sorted from blood, obtained in a trial of the OX40 agonist ivuxolimab. These receptors came from an adult with an advanced solid tumor such as melanoma, head and neck, liver or kidney cancer. The CDR3 runs from the conserved cysteine through the conserved F or W. Clone size is given for some rows only: seen once, a few or many times, or a class if the clone is expanded.

CDR3,size,V
CASSFMSGRYTEAFF,few,TRBV28
CSVVRTSRDEQFF,-,TRBV29-1
CASSLFRGTDTQYF,-,TRBV7-9
CASSPQAVATNEKLFF,-,TRBV18
CASSLPLLLAGGPLEQYF,-,TRBV28
CASSERRGYEQYF,-,TRBV19
CAGSQPSEGSSSYEQYF,-,TRBV4-1
CASSQDPINRGPYEQYF,-,TRBV4-1
CASSVQGSSYNEQFF,-,TRBV7-2
CASRESGYPSYEQYF,few,TRBV28
CASSFGTGDYEQYF,-,TRBV5-1
CASSLDGTGIYGYTF,-,TRBV5-1
CASSLGLAGGYTDTQYF,-,TRBV7-3
CASSLDIQNYGYTF,-,TRBV11-1
CASSHVPGTGELFF,-,TRBV7-3
CASSWTGVGSGNTIYF,few,TRBV5-4
CASSLSPGGLAGYEQYF,-,TRBV27
CASSLASANSYEQYF,-,TRBV28
CASSLEGTVSGANVLTF,-,TRBV7-9
CASSSSGSSYNEQFF,-,TRBV28
CASSVKVDTQYF,-,TRBV6-4
CASSYWKTGSDGYTF,many,TRBV6-9
CASSLDAGRRANVLTF,few,TRBV11-2
CASSPLGGGPDTEAFF,-,TRBV4-1
CASSAGQGWETQYF,few,TRBV9
CASSAGTGGFTDTQYF,few,TRBV5-1
CASSPLGDGRGTEAFF,once,TRBV18
CASSLVTGELFF,-,TRBV7-9
CAMAPRTDAYEQYF,-,TRBV10-3
CASSLTGTAYEQYF,few,TRBV5-5
CASSYEPRANYGYTF,-,TRBV6-5
CASSSPQGDLGYTF,-,TRBV5-1
CASSPWQTRTGEEKLFF,-,TRBV7-8
CASWAGGREYEQYF,-,TRBV25-1
CASSLASGNSYEQYF,once,TRBV5-5
CASSLWGQQQETQYF,-,TRBV5-1
CASNLFLADNEQFF,-,TRBV7-6
CASSTPAGLGTQYF,-,TRBV18
CASTMTGALYEQYF,-,TRBV28
CASYMGDTEAFF,-,TRBV6-6
CASSRGQHYGYTF,-,TRBV28
CARSRDRPYGYTF,-,TRBV30
CASSFGSGIQYF,-,TRBV6-1
CASRQTTVADTQYF,once,TRBV6-1
CATGTSRSIRNYEQYF,once,TRBV10-3
CASSFQQTYGYTF,-,TRBV28
CASSPTGESLYGYTF,-,TRBV18
CASSLSGGSEQFF,-,TRBV5-1
CSVLSGGAADTQYF,-,TRBV29-1
CASSQEAPPRTDTQYF,-,TRBV4-2
CASSGETQYF,-,TRBV28
CASSLANTPQYF,-,TRBV5-6
CASSPPGLAGNTGELFF,-,TRBV5-1
CAISLGQDYGYTF,-,TRBV10-3
CAISDLSIAGGLLEQYF,few,TRBV10-3
CASSLSGKGRRRNYEQYF,-,TRBV28
CASSPSRWTSGSNEQFF,-,TRBV7-9
CASSLAPPANSPLHF,-,TRBV7-6
CASRKAGERHEQYF,-,TRBV5-4